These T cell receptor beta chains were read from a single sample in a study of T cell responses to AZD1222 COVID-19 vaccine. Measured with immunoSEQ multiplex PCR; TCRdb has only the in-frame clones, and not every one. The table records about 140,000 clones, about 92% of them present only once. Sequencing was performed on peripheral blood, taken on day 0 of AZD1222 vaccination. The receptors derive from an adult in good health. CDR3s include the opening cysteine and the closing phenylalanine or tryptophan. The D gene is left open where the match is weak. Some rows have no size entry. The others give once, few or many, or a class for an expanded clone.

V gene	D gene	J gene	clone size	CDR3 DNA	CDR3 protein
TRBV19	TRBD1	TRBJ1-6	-	TGTGCCAGTAGTATTACCGGGACAGGGGATAATTCACCCCTCCACTTT	CASSITGTGDNSPLHF
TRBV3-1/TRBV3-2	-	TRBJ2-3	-	TGTGCCAGCAGCCCCCCGGGAAGCACAGATACGCAGTATTTT	CASSPPGSTDTQYF
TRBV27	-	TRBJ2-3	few	TGTGCCAGCAGAGCCCTTTGGGCAGATACGCAGTATTTT	CASRALWADTQYF
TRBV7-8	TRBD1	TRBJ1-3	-	TGTGCCAGCAGCTTAGCGTACATGACAGGGCTAGACTCTGGAAACACCATATATTTT	CASSLAYMTGLDSGNTIYF
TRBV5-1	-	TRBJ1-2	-	TGCGCCAGCAGGTCCTCCCCCCTGAGGGGGTTCCCCTATGGCTACACCTTC	CASRSSPLRGFPYGYTF
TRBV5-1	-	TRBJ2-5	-	TGCGCCAGCAGCTTGGGTGACACCCAAGAGACCCAGTACTTC	CASSLGDTQETQYF
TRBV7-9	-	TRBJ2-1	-	TGTGCCAGCAGCTTTACTAGTTACAATGAGCAGTTCTTC	CASSFTSYNEQFF
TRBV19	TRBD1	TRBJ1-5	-	TGTGCCAGTACCCTAGCGACAGGGCCCAATCAGCCCCAGCATTTT	CASTLATGPNQPQHF
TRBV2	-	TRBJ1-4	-	TGTGCCAGCATCCTTCAGGTCCGAGAAAAACTGTTTTTT	CASILQVREKLFF
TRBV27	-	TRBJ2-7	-	TGTGCCAGCAGCCCCCCGGGTAGCTACGAGCAGTACTTC	CASSPPGSYEQYF
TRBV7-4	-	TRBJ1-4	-	TGTGCCAGCAGCTTGACACAGACCTGGACGAAGGGTACTAATGAAAAACTGTTTTTT	CASSLTQTWTKGTNEKLFF
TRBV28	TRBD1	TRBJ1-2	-	TGTGCCAGCAGTTCACAGGGGGCCGGTGGCTACACCTTC	CASSSQGAGGYTF
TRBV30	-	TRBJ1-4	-	TGTGCCTGGAGTTCAGGGCTGTATGAAAAACTGTTTTTT	CAWSSGLYEKLFF
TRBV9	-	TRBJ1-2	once	TGTGCCAGCAGCGTAGAAGGGGGAAACTATGGCTACACCTTC	CASSVEGGNYGYTF
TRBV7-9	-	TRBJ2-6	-	TGTGCCAGCAGCTTAGTTGGGTCTGGGGCCAACGTCCTGACTTTC	CASSLVGSGANVLTF
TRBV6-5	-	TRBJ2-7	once	TGTGCCAGCAGCACCGACGGATACGAGCAGTACTTC	CASSTDGYEQYF
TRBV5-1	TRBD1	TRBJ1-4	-	TGCGCCAGCAGCTTGCTAGGGGGCGCAGAGGGTGAAAAACTGTTTTTT	CASSLLGGAEGEKLFF
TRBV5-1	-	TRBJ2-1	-	TGCGCCAGCAGCTTGGAGGGGGAGCGGCAGTTCTTC	CASSLEGERQFF
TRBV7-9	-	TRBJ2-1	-	TGTGCCAGCAGTTCCCCGCTGAGCAATGAGCAGTTCTTC	CASSSPLSNEQFF
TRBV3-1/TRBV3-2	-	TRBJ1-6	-	TGTGCCAGCAGCCTGACCGTGGACATGCTCAGGGCCCTCCACTTT	CASSLTVDMLRALHF
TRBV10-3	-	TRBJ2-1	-	TGTGCCATCAGTGAGTCAGGAGCGGCCCTCTACAATGAGCAGTTCTTC	CAISESGAALYNEQFF
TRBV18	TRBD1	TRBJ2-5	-	TGTGCCAGCTCACCAGACAGGGGGCGCGGGACCCAGTACTTC	CASSPDRGRGTQYF
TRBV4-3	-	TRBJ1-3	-	TGCGCCAGCAGCCAAGTTTATGCAAAACGAGACACCATATATTTT	CASSQVYAKRDTIYF
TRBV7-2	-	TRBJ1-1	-	TGTGCCAGCAGCTTAACGGGTACATCGAATGGTGTCACTGAAGCTTTCTTT	CASSLTGTSNGVTEAFF
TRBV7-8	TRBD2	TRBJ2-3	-	TGTGCCAGCAGCCTCTATGGGGCGGGAGGTGTCACAGATACGCAGTATTTT	CASSLYGAGGVTDTQYF
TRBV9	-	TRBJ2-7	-	TGTGCCAGCAGCCAATTCACGGGTGTGACCGAGCAGTACTTC	CASSQFTGVTEQYF
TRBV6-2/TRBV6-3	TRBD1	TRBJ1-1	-	TGTGCCAGCAGTCACATCCCCTGGGTAGGGGACAGGATGAACACTGAAGCTTTCTTT	CASSHIPWVGDRMNTEAFF
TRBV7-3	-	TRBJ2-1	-	TGTGCCAGCAGCTTGGAGGACTCCTACAATGAGCAGTTCTTC	CASSLEDSYNEQFF
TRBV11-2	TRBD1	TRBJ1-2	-	TGTGCCAGCAGCAAAGGGACAGGGGGACAGTTCTATGGCTACACCTTC	CASSKGTGGQFYGYTF
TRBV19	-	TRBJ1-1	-	TGTGCCAGTACCCCAACCGGGCGGGGAGGGGGCACTGAAGCTTTCTTT	CASTPTGRGGGTEAFF
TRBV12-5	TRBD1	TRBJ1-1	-	TGTGCTAGTGGTTTGGAACAGGGGGCAGGGAACACTGAAGCTTTCTTT	CASGLEQGAGNTEAFF
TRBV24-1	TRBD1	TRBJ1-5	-	TGTGCCACCAGTGCCGGACAGGGGTTCAATCAGCCCCAGCATTTT	CATSAGQGFNQPQHF
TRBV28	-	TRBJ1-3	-	TGTGCCAGTAAGACCGGGGGGACTGGAAACACCATATATTTT	CASKTGGTGNTIYF
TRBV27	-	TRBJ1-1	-	TGTGCCAGCAGGGGGACCACAGGGAAGAACACTGAAGCTTTCTTT	CASRGTTGKNTEAFF
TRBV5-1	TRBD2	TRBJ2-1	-	TGCGCCAGCAGCTGGACTAGCGGTAATGAGCAGTTCTTC	CASSWTSGNEQFF
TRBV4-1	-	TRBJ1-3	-	TGCGCCAGCAGCCAAGACTCTGGAAACACCATATATTTT	CASSQDSGNTIYF
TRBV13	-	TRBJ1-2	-	TGTGCCAGCAGCTTAGGCAGGGTCTCCTATGGCTACACCTTC	CASSLGRVSYGYTF
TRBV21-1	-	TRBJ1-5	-	TGTGCCAGCACCCCAGGGGGAGGGGACGGAAACAATCAGCCCCAGCATTTT	CASTPGGGDGNNQPQHF
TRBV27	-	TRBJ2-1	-	TGTGCCAGCAGTTTAGGGGACTTCTACAATGAGCAGTTCTTC	CASSLGDFYNEQFF
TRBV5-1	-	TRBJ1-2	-	TGCGCCAGCAGCTTATCCGGAAGGGGCGCGTCCTATGGCTACACCTTC	CASSLSGRGASYGYTF
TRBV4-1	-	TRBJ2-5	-	TGCGCCAGCAGCCAATCAGCGCGGGGGCCGCCGCGGGAAGAGACCCAGTACTTC	CASSQSARGPPREETQYF
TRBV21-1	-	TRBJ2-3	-	TGTGCCGGGTTGTCTGGGGCAGATACGCAGTATTTT	CAGLSGADTQYF
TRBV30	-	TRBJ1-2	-	TGTGCCTGGAGTGTGGGGGTCTGGAGTTCAGACTACACCTTC	CAWSVGVWSSDYTF
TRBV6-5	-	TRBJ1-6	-	TGTGCCAGCAGTTACTCAGGGGATGCCTATAATTCACCCCTCCACTTT	CASSYSGDAYNSPLHF
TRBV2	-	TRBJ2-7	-	TGTGCCAGCAGTGGGGCTTCCAGGGCTAGCTCCTACGAGCAGTACTTC	CASSGASRASSYEQYF
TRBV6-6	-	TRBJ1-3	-	TGTGCCAGCAGCCCTGCGGGGGGCAGCTCTGGAAACACCATATATTTT	CASSPAGGSSGNTIYF
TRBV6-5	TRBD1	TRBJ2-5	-	TGTGCCAGCAGGACCGGGACAGAAGAGACCCAGTACTTC	CASRTGTEETQYF
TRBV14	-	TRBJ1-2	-	TGTGCCAGCAGCCAACCAGGGGTCGGCTATGGCTACACCTTC	CASSQPGVGYGYTF
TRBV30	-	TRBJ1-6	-	TGTGCCTGGAGTACGGGTTTGGGGCCGTATAATTCACCCCTCCACTTT	CAWSTGLGPYNSPLHF
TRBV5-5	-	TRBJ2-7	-	TGTGCCAGCAGCATGACCTACGAGCAGTACTTC	CASSMTYEQYF
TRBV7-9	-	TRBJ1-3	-	TGTGCCAGCAGCCATCGTGCGGGGCAGGGAGGGGAGATACTAAACACCATATATTTT	CASSHRAGQGGEILNTIYF
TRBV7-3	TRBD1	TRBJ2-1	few	TGTGCCAGCAGCTATTCAGGGGGACCCTACAATGAGCAGTTCTTC	CASSYSGGPYNEQFF
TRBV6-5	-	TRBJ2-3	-	TGTGCCAGCACCGCGGCTGGAGATACGCAGTATTTT	CASTAAGDTQYF
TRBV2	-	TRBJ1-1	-	TGTGCCAGCAGTGAACGGGGGGCGAACACTGAAGCTTTCTTT	CASSERGANTEAFF
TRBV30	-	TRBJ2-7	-	TGTGCAGAAGCGGATACCGACTACGAGCAGTACTTC	CAEADTDYEQYF
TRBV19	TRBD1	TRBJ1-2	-	TGTGCCAGTAGTCCCTTTCGGGGACAGGGGAATTATGGCTACACCTTC	CASSPFRGQGNYGYTF
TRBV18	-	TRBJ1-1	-	TGTGCCAGCTCACCACCGAAAGGGTTTAACACTGAAGCTTTCTTT	CASSPPKGFNTEAFF
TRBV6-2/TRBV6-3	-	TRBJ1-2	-	TGTGCCAGCAGTTACTCATCGGCAGAAACTCTTGGCTACACCTTC	CASSYSSAETLGYTF